The source of this T cell receptor beta chain is a study of blood T cell repertoires in COVID-19. TCRdb's copy holds only in-frame clones and misses some; the assay was immunoSEQ multiplex PCR. The repertoire holds 150,000 or so clones, with almost 85% as singletons. The table lists this clone with a few counts. Germline V CDR1 and CDR2: SGHDN, FVKESK. V shed 3 bases and J 7 bases; nucleotides not matched to a gene: 7. This CDR3 is 16 amino acids long. Sample: peripheral blood. The chain couples TRBV14 to TRBJ2-1, with 12 bases matching TRBD2. The sequence derives from a man between 18 and 29 years old with active or convalescent COVID-19. The CDR3 bases are TGTGCCAGCAGCCAGATCCTAGCGGGGGGGCGAAATGAGCAGTTCTTC. Amino acid sequence: CASSQILAGGRNEQFF.